The clone carrying this TCR beta chain occurred many times. The sample belongs to a study of blood T cell repertoires in COVID-19. Study-level background: Samples representing acute and convalescent COVID-19 were sourced from the United States, Italy and Spain.

Data came from immunoSEQ multiplex PCR; TCRdb stores just in-frame clones and leaves some out. The repertoire holds 80,000 to 100,000 clones, with 90% as singletons. Input material: peripheral blood. The TCR was taken from a man aged 60 to 75 with acute or convalescent COVID-19.

In DNA, the CDR3 is TGTGCCAGCAGCTACAGGGGGGGTAAAGCTAACTATGGCTACACCTTC. This gives the protein CASSYRGGKANYGYTF. The chain employs TRBV6-6 and TRBJ1-2; TRBD1 agrees at 8 bases. CDR3 length: 16 amino acids. Looked up from germline, CDR1 is MNHNY and CDR2 is SVGAGI (reference sequence). The V gene end was trimmed by 6 bases and the J gene end by 0 bases; junction bases not matched to a gene: 9.